The T cell receptor beta chain under discussion was sequenced for a study of T cell changes during pregnancy in multiple sclerosis. Libraries were prepared by immunoSEQ multiplex PCR; TCRdb keeps only in-frame clonotypes and omits some of them. The table includes 75,000 to 95,000 clones, around 92% detected once. CDR1 is MNHEY and CDR2 is SVGAGI in the germline V gene. The CDR3 extends over 15 amino acids. V lost 7 bases, J lost 1 base, and 7 bases stayed unmatched. This TCR was sampled from a female donor with multiple sclerosis, enrolled in a pregnancy study. The rearrangement joins TRBV6-5 to TRBJ1-3; 7 positions agree with TRBD1. The specimen was peripheral blood, collected after pregnancy. The CDR3 sequence: CASTRLQGSGNTIYF. The DNA for the CDR3 is TGTGCCAGCACCCGACTACAGGGGTCTGGAAACACCATATATTTT.